A selection of T cell receptor beta chains follows, all from one sample in a study of regulatory T cells in long-lasting Graves disease. TCRdb ran MiXCR on the multiplex PCR reads and lists one entry per CDR3 protein. Here the sample spans fewer than 650,000 distinct CDR3 sequences, under 20% being singletons. These data also featured in a second study, about T cells in Graves' hyperthyroidism and ophthalmopathy.

The sequenced sample was peripheral blood mononuclear cells (PBMCs), obtained at new diagnosis, from a patient treated with antithyroid drugs. The receptors were sampled from a woman aged 25-40 years with Graves disease. Each CDR3 is given without its conserved first and last residue. The D gene is left open where the match is weak.

CDR3aa | d_gene | v_gene
ASSHSFLGAF | NA | TRBV14
SVPGQGFYEQY | TRBD1 | TRBV20-1
ASSFAPGPLTGGDQPQH | TRBD1 | TRBV7-9
AGQGGAQPQH | TRBD1 | TRBV28
ASNPRGRDGQPQH | NA | TRBV27
ASSLLGGSRNEQF | TRBD2 | TRBV7-3
ASSLLWGRQETQY | NA | TRBV28
SAERVPDTQY | NA | TRBV29-1
ASSLLQGSTGELF | NA | TRBV7-8
ASSPSGSTNTEAF | NA | TRBV12-3/TRBV12-4
ASSQSGGEQY | NA | TRBV7-2
ASRRPLGQGNYGYT | TRBD1 | TRBV27
ASSHILPTGETQY | NA | TRBV4-1
ASSLWAGDVQDTQY | NA | TRBV7-9
ASSQVAGLGIHEQY | TRBD2 | TRBV14
SAGMRDQPQH | NA | TRBV20-1
ASRETVNTEAF | NA | TRBV7-2
SASIRKELYGYT | NA | TRBV20-1
SGRSGYMNTEAF | NA | TRBV29-1
SARDITSYYNEQF | NA | TRBV20-1
AWRTGSNTEAF | NA | TRBV30
SVGLSNQPQH | NA | TRBV29-1
ASSRPAETQY | NA | TRBV6-2/TRBV6-3
ASSWGGASTDTQY | TRBD2 | TRBV19
ASSFSATGQETQY | NA | TRBV7-3
ASSLRWTAQAKNIQY | NA | TRBV28
ASSPLAGRDEQY | TRBD2 | TRBV28
ASRDDNEQF | NA | TRBV4-3
ASRYRTVSSYNEQF | NA | TRBV28
SAPRSSSYEQY | NA | TRBV20-1
ATSDLGSGAYNEQF | NA | TRBV24-1
SAGPGQSYEQY | TRBD1 | TRBV20-1
ERPHNALCSNQPQH | NA | TRBV7-7
ASSVTLVTEAF | NA | TRBV12-3/TRBV12-4
ASSPDGTKNSPLH | NA | TRBV6-1
ASSLSGPTETQY | NA | TRBV28
SVARGTSNQPQH | NA | TRBV29-1
ASSPHGGAGETQY | NA | TRBV3-1
ASSLGVAQPQH | NA | TRBV5-1
ASSSWGANVLT | NA | TRBV12-3/TRBV12-4
ASSSGTGGGQPQH | TRBD1 | TRBV5-5
ASSFDSRLAEPYNEQF | TRBD2 | TRBV5-1
ASSEGGRATDMQY | TRBD2 | TRBV6-1
ASRRNSGGLYGYT | TRBD1 | TRBV7-8
ASSFPDQETQY | NA | TRBV5-6
ASSHGTSSNEQF | TRBD2 | TRBV28
SAGPGLADIFSYNEQF | TRBD2 | TRBV20-1
ASSLGRAKDEQF | NA | TRBV5-1
ASSVDLRDQETQY | NA | TRBV2
ASRTGTRGTQY | NA | TRBV28